This TCR beta chain is drawn from a study of beta chain features in type 1 diabetes. Regarding the study as a whole: Researchers report that Type 1 diabetes patients had moderately but significantly shorter TCRB CDR3s across all four CD4+ subsets.

All of the isolated RNA was reverse transcribed, so expressed TCRB transcripts were sequenced. Data came from immunoSEQ multiplex PCR; TCRdb stores just in-frame clones and leaves some out. Altogether 500,000 to 650,000 clones are present, around 12% being singletons, with the ten largest covering about 0.11%. The sample holds a few counts of this clone. Its antigen is currently unknown. This TCR derives from a young man with type 1 diabetes. Sample: naive CD4+ T cells from blood.

CDR3 in DNA: TGCGCGACGGGGGGCGCAGTCACCGGGGAGCTGTTTTTT. Its protein product is CATGGAVTGELFF. The chain links TRBV5-1 to TRBJ2-2; a weak D match, TRBD2 (7 bases). Per the germline V gene, CDR1 is SGHRS and CDR2 is YFSETQ. This CDR3 region has 13 residues.